This section outlines one TCR beta chain sequence together with its context. This specimen comes from a study of technical replicates of blood from a few donors. The CDR3 is 15 amino acids. Per the germline V gene, CDR1 is SGHRS and CDR2 is YFSETQ. V lost 2 bases to trimming and J lost 1 base; unmatched junction nucleotides: 2. The repertoire was sequenced with immunoSEQ multiplex PCR; TCRdb's copy has only in-frame clones and lacks some. The sample has approximately 74,000 clones, 95% to 98% seen once. This chain uses TRBV5-1 with TRBJ2-5, with 10 bases that match TRBD2. The TCR was taken from a human donor in good health. The sequenced sample consisted of T cells isolated from PBMCs. CDR3 bases: TGCGCCAGCAGCTTAGCGGGAGGGCCCCAAGAGACCCAGTACTTC. Translating gives CASSLAGGPQETQYF.